This T cell receptor beta chain was captured in a study of breast tumors, draining lymph nodes, adjacent tissues. Study results and caveats: Tumor TCR diversity was below lymph nodes but above nontumor tissue.

One entry per CDR3 protein, called by TCRdb with MiXCR from the multiplex PCR reads. The sample yields more than 250,000 distinct CDR3 sequences, roughly 30% seen once. This CDR3 is built from 16 residues. On this clonotype: Its antigen remains unknown.

The lymph nodes were axillary draining lymph nodes from breast cancer patients. Source material: axillary lymph node tissue. The receptor's source is a female donor with breast cancer. Some clones in this sample may be carry-over from other donors' samples. The chain couples TRBV3-2 to TRBJ2-7; the table's D call, TRBD2, was not checked against the DNA. TRBV3-2 is listed as a pseudogene. The CDR3 sequence: CASSRLTSGSSYEQYF. The DNA for the CDR3 is TGTGCCAGCAGCAGACTAACTAGCGGGAGCTCCTACGAGCAGTACTTC.